Following are 21 T cell receptor beta chains from one sample sequenced in a study of cytomegalovirus exposure and HLA in healthy donors. TCRdb's table, derived via immunoSEQ multiplex PCR, lists solely in-frame clones and lacks some. The table has 150,000 to 170,000 clones, 85% to 90% seen once. Sequencing used PBMCs. The receptors come from a human donor in good health.

The chain is built from TRBV29-1 and TRBJ1-1; D may be TRBD1 (6 bases). The V and J ends lost 7 bases and 0 bases respectively, with 12 bases between them. This CDR3 comprises 13 residues. CDR1 and CDR2 from the germline V gene are SQVTM and ANQGSEA. CDR3 amino acids: CSGSTGVNTEAFF. CDR3 coding DNA: TGCAGCGGATCGACAGGAGTGAACACTGAAGCTTTCTTT.

The V call is TRBV6-1, the J call TRBJ1-4; D unclear. Per germline, CDR1 MNHNS and CDR2 SASEGT. V was clipped by 6 bases and J by 8 bases, with 19 bases between them. This CDR3 has 15 residues. The CDR3 loop reads CASSASGMYLEKLFF. The CDR3 DNA is TGTGCCAGCAGCGCCTCCGGGATGTACTTAGAAAAACTGTTTTTT.

The V call is TRBV27, the J call TRBJ2-1; TRBD2 might be the D (6 bases). The germline V and J ends were trimmed by 8 bases and 4 bases, with 15 bases remaining between them. The CDR3 runs to 14 residues. In germline, CDR1 is MNHEY, CDR2 SMNVEV (reference sequence). In nucleotides, the CDR3 is TGTGCCAGCCAAGGGACTCCCAATTACAATGAGCAGTTCTTC. As protein: CASQGTPNYNEQFF.

The chain has TRBV28 and TRBJ1-4; TRBD1 might be the D (5 bases). With 1 base removed from V and 4 bases from J, the gap between germline ends came to 10 bases. CDR3 length: 15 residues. Germline V gives CDR1 MDHEN, CDR2 SYDVKM. CDR3 DNA: TGTGCCAGCAGTTTATCGCACAGGAGTAATGAAAAACTGTTTTTT. As protein: CASSLSHRSNEKLFF.

This rearrangement joins TRBV6-1 to TRBJ1-4, with unresolved D. The CDR3 consists of 17 residues. The germline V and J ends were trimmed by 3 bases and 0 bases, with 14 bases remaining between them. Per germline, CDR1 MNHNS and CDR2 SASEGT. The CDR3 DNA is TGTGCCAGCAGTGACCGCGGAGGGTTCGCAACTAATGAAAAACTGTTTTTT. It encodes CASSDRGGFATNEKLFF.

The rearrangement links TRBV6-4 to TRBJ2-3; 9 bases fit TRBD1. This CDR3 has 17 amino acids. The V segment lost 0 bases and the J segment 3 bases; nucleotides outside the gene matches: 7. The V gene's germline CDR1 is MRHNA and CDR2 SNTAGT. As DNA, the CDR3 is TGTGCCAGCAGTGACTCCTCAGGGGGGACAGGGACAGATACGCAGTATTTT. Translating gives CASSDSSGGTGTDTQYF.

This clone was recorded once. The rearrangement links TRBV6-5 to TRBJ1-6, with D perhaps matching TRBD1 (5 bases). Germline V gives CDR1 MNHEY, CDR2 SVGAGI. Deletions cut 2 bases from V and 9 bases from J, with 17 bases between. The CDR3 covers 16 residues. The CDR3 DNA is TGTGCCAGCAGTTACGTCGCGGTAGGGGTCGCTTCACCCCTCCACTTT. Translation gives CASSYVAVGVASPLHF.

The rearrangement links TRBV5-1 to TRBJ2-2; TRBD2 aligns across 8 bases. J lost 6 bases, V lost 0 bases, and 4 bases had no gene match. The CDR3 is made up of 15 amino acids. Germline assignment: CDR1 SGHRS and CDR2 YFSETQ. CDR3 region: CASSLAGTRSGELFF. The DNA for the CDR3 is TGCGCCAGCAGCTTGGCCGGGACTAGATCCGGGGAGCTGTTTTTT.

The chain joins TRBV6-6 to TRBJ1-4, with a tentative D call TRBD1 (5 bases). Germline CDR1 and CDR2: MNHNY and SVGAGI (reference sequence). Trimming shortened V by 2 bases and J by 5 bases, and 9 bases separated the two germline ends. This CDR3 region has 14 residues. The CDR3 DNA sequence: TGTGCCAGCAGTTACCCCCAGGGAAATGAAAAACTGTTTTTT. Translated, it gives CASSYPQGNEKLFF.

V gene TRBV19 combines with J gene TRBJ2-1; 12 nucleotides line up with TRBD2. The CDR3 consists of 17 residues. V lost 3 bases, J lost 6 bases, and 9 bases stayed unmatched. Germline loops: CDR1 LNHDA, CDR2 SQIVND (reference sequence). CDR3 sequence (DNA): TGTGCCAGTAGTATCGGCACGACTAGCGGGAGTCGCAATGAGCAGTTCTTC. This sequence encodes CASSIGTTSGSRNEQFF.

The chain is built from TRBV6-1 and TRBJ2-7; 9 bases line up with TRBD1. This CDR3 spans 15 amino acids. Germline CDR1 and CDR2: MNHNS and SASEGT. J lost 3 bases, V lost 5 bases, and 8 bases had no gene match. CDR3: CASSPIQGADYEQYF. The CDR3 DNA is TGTGCCAGCAGTCCAATACAGGGGGCGGACTACGAGCAGTACTTC.

About this clone: The same CDR3 is also encoded by other DNA sequences in this sample. The chain links TRBV5-6 to TRBJ2-7, with D perhaps matching TRBD1 (5 bases). V was trimmed by 4 bases and J by 4 bases, leaving 9 bases between them. Per the germline V gene, CDR1 is SGHDT and CDR2 is YYEEEE. This CDR3 is built from 12 residues. Here the CDR3 reads CASSTDSYEQYF. The CDR3, as DNA: TGTGCCAGCAGCACAGACAGTTACGAGCAGTACTTC.

The chain uses TRBV5-1 and TRBJ2-7; the match to TRBD1 covers 7 bases. The CDR3 extends over 15 amino acids. Germline V gives CDR1 SGHRS, CDR2 YFSETQ. V lost 2 bases, J lost 2 bases, and 7 bases stayed unmatched. The CDR3 sequence is CASSFGDSLTYEQYF. The CDR3 DNA reads TGCGCCAGCAGCTTTGGGGACAGCCTAACCTACGAGCAGTACTTC.

This clone was found once. V gene TRBV25-1 combines with J gene TRBJ2-7; D is uncertain. The CDR3 spans 16 residues. V was shortened by 4 bases and J by 0 bases, with 16 bases between the two germline ends. The germline CDR1 and CDR2 sequences are MGHDK and SYGVNS. The CDR3 coding sequence is TGTGCCAGCAGTGCATCTAAGTCGGGTAGCTCCTACGAGCAGTACTTC. It yields the protein CASSASKSGSSYEQYF.

The chain combines TRBV7-2 with TRBJ2-3; 9 bases are shared with TRBD2. The CDR3 runs 19 residues. J was trimmed by 0 bases and V by 2 bases; bases with no gene match: 12. Germline V gives CDR1 SGHTA, CDR2 FQGNSA. CDR3 sequence: CASSLRVAGGPPSTDTQYF. The CDR3 DNA follows: TGTGCCAGCAGCTTACGGGTTGCGGGGGGGCCCCCTAGCACAGATACGCAGTATTTT.

The chain combines TRBV5-1 with TRBJ1-2; tentatively, D is TRBD1 (5 bases). The ends were cut back, 0 bases at V and 8 bases at J, with 17 bases in the middle. Germline values: CDR1 SGHRS, CDR2 YFSETQ. The CDR3 covers 15 residues. CDR3 region: CASSLGQGLTGGYTF. The DNA for the CDR3 is TGCGCCAGCAGCTTGGGGCAGGGTCTTACTGGAGGCTACACCTTC.

J is TRBJ1-4 and V is TRBV27; 7 bases map to TRBD1. From germline, CDR1 is MNHEY and CDR2 SMNVEV (reference sequence). This CDR3 spans 16 amino acids. Trimming took 5 bases from V and 7 from J; bases not matched to a gene: 13. In DNA, the CDR3 is TGTGCCAGCAGTCCCCAGACAGGGTTGGATGGTGAAAAACTGTTTTTT. The encoded protein is CASSPQTGLDGEKLFF.

The gene calls are TRBV29-1 and TRBJ1-2; TRBD1 aligns across 12 bases. The J segment lost 8 bases and the V segment lost 7 bases, leaving 8 bases of the junction unmatched. Germline lookup yields CDR1 SQVTM and CDR2 ANQGSEA. The CDR3 sequence is 13 residues long. The CDR3, as DNA: TGCAGCGGAGGGGACAGGGGGCCATGGGGCTACACCTTC. Encoded protein: CSGGDRGPWGYTF.

The chain employs TRBV4-1 and TRBJ1-5; 8 bases line up with TRBD1. V shed 5 bases and J 7 bases; nucleotides not matched to a gene: 7. The length of the CDR3 is 14 residues. CDR1 MGHRA and CDR2 YSYEKL come from the germline V gene. The CDR3 bases are TGCGCCAGCAGCGGACAGGGAGCTGGGCAGCCCCAGCATTTT. Residues: CASSGQGAGQPQHF.

This chain joins TRBV27 and TRBJ1-5, with TRBD1 identical over 8 bases. The CDR3 extends over 16 amino acids. Germline-derived CDR1 and CDR2 are MNHEY and SMNVEV (reference sequence). V shed 4 bases, J shed 6 bases, and the junction held 11 bases outside the gene matches. Here the CDR3 DNA reads TGTGCCAGCAGTTCGTCAGGACAGGGAGCGATTCAGCCCCAGCATTTT. This sequence encodes CASSSSGQGAIQPQHF.

The gene calls are TRBV6-5 and TRBJ1-2; 7 bases are shared with TRBD1. Trimming took 3 bases from V and 2 from J; bases not matched to a gene: 9. The CDR3 length is 16 residues. From germline, CDR1 is MNHEY and CDR2 SVGAGI. The CDR3 nucleotides read TGTGCCAGCAGTTATGGGGCGAGACAGGGAAACTATGGCTACACCTTC. Its translation is CASSYGARQGNYGYTF.